This TCR beta chain was identified in a study of blood T cell repertoires in COVID-19. From germline, CDR1 is SGHKS and CDR2 YYEKEE (reference sequence). The CDR3 loop spans 16 amino acids. V was clipped by 4 bases and J by 2 bases; unmatched bases: 6. Authors' analysis steps: Amplification with reference gene primers provided the estimates of nucleated cell counts. Profiled with immunoSEQ multiplex PCR; TCRdb holds only in-frame clones, not every one. Clonal size and the V and J genes are those of that table, whereas D and trimming came from the DNA. The data hold about 140,000 clones, with about 80% observed a single time. Only a few counts were recorded for this clone.

This TCR came from a man aged 45 to 65 with acute or convalescent COVID-19. Source material: peripheral blood. The J gene is TRBJ1-6, the V gene TRBV5-5, with 7 bases lining up with TRBD1. DNA for the CDR3: TGTGCCAGCAGCCCAGGGGGAAGCACCTATAATTCACCCCTCCACTTT. Translating gives CASSPGGSTYNSPLHF.